The clone carrying this T cell receptor beta chain has more than one count but fewer than ten. As yet, its antigen is unknown. This sample is part of a study of CD8 T cells in ankylosing spondylitis. TCRdb re-called the 5' RACE reads through MiXCR, storing one row per CDR3 protein. The table includes almost 400,000 distinct CDR3 sequences, 20% to 25% detected once. CDR1 is SGHRS, CDR2 YFSETQ, per germline. CDR3 length: 16 amino acids. Trimming left V 3 bases short and J 7 bases short, with 20 bases between. The study's findings and limits: Disease-linked clones bore a CD8+ phenotype and were relatively rare in peripheral blood. One TCR beta motif, made up of 7 or 8 highly homologous variants, appeared characteristic of ankylosing spondylitis blood. There was reportedly significant enrichment of clones that were disease-linked in matched ankylosing spondylitis synovial fluid.

The clonotype comes from a male donor with ankylosing spondylitis. The sequencing sample was made of blood, either unsorted or a sorted T cell fraction (not recorded which). The V and J genes are TRBV5-1 and TRBJ2-1, with no clear D. The CDR3 protein is CASSSQIMTVGNEQFF. DNA for the CDR3: TGCGCCAGCAGCTCCCAAATAATGACGGTCGGTAATGAGCAGTTCTTC.